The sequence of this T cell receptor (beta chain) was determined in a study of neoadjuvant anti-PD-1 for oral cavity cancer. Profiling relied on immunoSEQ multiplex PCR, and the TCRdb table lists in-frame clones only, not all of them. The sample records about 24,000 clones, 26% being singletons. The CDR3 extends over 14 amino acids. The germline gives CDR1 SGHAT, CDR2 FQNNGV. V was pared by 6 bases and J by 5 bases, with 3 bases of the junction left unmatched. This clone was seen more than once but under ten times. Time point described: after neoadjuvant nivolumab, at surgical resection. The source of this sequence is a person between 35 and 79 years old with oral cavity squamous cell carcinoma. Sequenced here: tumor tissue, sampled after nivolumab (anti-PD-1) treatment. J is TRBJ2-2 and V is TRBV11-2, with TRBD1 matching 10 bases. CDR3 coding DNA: TGTGCCAGCAGGACAGGGGGCAGTACCGGGGAGCTGTTTTTT. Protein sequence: CASRTGGSTGELFF.